Listed below are T cell receptor beta chains from one sample, sequenced in a study of OX40 agonist ivuxolimab in advanced cancers. Assay: immunoSEQ multiplex PCR; the TCRdb copy retains only in-frame clones and omits some. The table has 76,000 or so clones, around nine tenths seen once. The material sequenced was CD4+ or CD8+ T cells sorted from blood, taken in a trial of the OX40 agonist ivuxolimab. The source of these receptors is an adult with an advanced solid tumor such as melanoma, head and neck, liver or kidney cancer. CDR3s include the opening cysteine and the closing phenylalanine or tryptophan. The order of the fields is V gene, CDR3 protein.

v_gene: TRBV28; CDR3aa: CASTKLTISFQNIQYF
v_gene: TRBV13; CDR3aa: CASSLTPTGGSYNEQFF
v_gene: TRBV29-1; CDR3aa: CSADRLGPTGELFF
v_gene: TRBV9; CDR3aa: CASSPTAQGFGNQPQHF
v_gene: TRBV7-8; CDR3aa: CASTDGGGGEQFF
v_gene: TRBV5-1; CDR3aa: CASSSGPAPNSPLHF
v_gene: TRBV5-4; CDR3aa: CASSPVGGYGYTF
v_gene: TRBV7-9; CDR3aa: CASSLMADRDQETQYF
v_gene: TRBV6-5; CDR3aa: CASSSSGGYTEAFF
v_gene: TRBV2; CDR3aa: CASSDSPGGNQPQHF
v_gene: TRBV28; CDR3aa: CASSFETGYYEQYF
v_gene: TRBV5-1; CDR3aa: CASSLAGIRTDTQYF
v_gene: TRBV6-5; CDR3aa: CASSHTSGRGDTQYF
v_gene: TRBV21-1; CDR3aa: CASSITAGTSSEQYF
v_gene: TRBV7-9; CDR3aa: CASSAFGGEGYTF
v_gene: TRBV28; CDR3aa: CASSLSRGNQPQHF
v_gene: TRBV28; CDR3aa: CASSVSSGFTDTQYF
v_gene: TRBV9; CDR3aa: CASSVEEELENEQFF
v_gene: TRBV7-2; CDR3aa: CASSLARGAQETQYF
v_gene: TRBV30; CDR3aa: CAWSPEAFF
v_gene: TRBV9; CDR3aa: CASGPTGINTGELFF
v_gene: TRBV30; CDR3aa: CAWSPWGGQGYNEQFF
v_gene: TRBV21-1; CDR3aa: CASSKADSQETQYF
v_gene: TRBV6-5; CDR3aa: CASTTRTEAFF
v_gene: TRBV5-4; CDR3aa: CASSSDRLRETQYF
v_gene: TRBV10-3; CDR3aa: CAIASGGGNQPQHF
v_gene: TRBV6-6; CDR3aa: CASSGQGVNTF
v_gene: TRBV9; CDR3aa: CASSPRVSPNTGELFF
v_gene: TRBV15; CDR3aa: CATSRDLAGIIQYF
v_gene: TRBV6-5; CDR3aa: CASSYSGGRERTEAFF
v_gene: TRBV7-2; CDR3aa: CASSLVGSGEQYF
v_gene: TRBV30; CDR3aa: CAWSVAPSSGTQYF